The text below deals with one T cell receptor beta chain. The source of the sample is a study of CD8+ T cells in alopecia areata. The authors extracted RNA and reverse transcribed it into cDNA as the sequencing template. Repertoires were generated with immunoSEQ multiplex PCR, while TCRdb's copy carries only in-frame clones and drops some. The sample shows hundreds of thousands of clones, roughly two thirds of them seen only once. Sampling of alopecia areata patients yielded lesional scalp punch biopsies as well as peripheral blood. Trimming cost V 2 bases and J 8 bases, with 12 bases left between them. This CDR3 spans 13 amino acids. CDR1 LNHDA and CDR2 SQIVND come from the germline V gene (reference sequence).

The rearrangement links TRBV19 to TRBJ1-2, with no clear D. The starting material was CD4+ T cells sorted from blood, obtained at week 0. The clonotype comes from a human donor with alopecia areata. The CDR3 coding sequence is TGTGCCAGTAGTATAACGGCCGTTCGGGGCTACACCTTC. It specifies CASSITAVRGYTF.